A single sample is the source of the 10 T cell receptor beta chains below, sequenced in a study of T cell responses to AZD1222 COVID-19 vaccine. Using immunoSEQ multiplex PCR, the repertoire was profiled, and TCRdb retains in-frame clones only, with some absent. The repertoire holds roughly 180,000 clones, approximately 94% seen once, with 1.5% to 2% in the top ten. Sequenced material: peripheral blood, taken 28 days after the second AZD1222 dose. Receptor source: an adult who received the AZD1222 COVID-19 vaccine.

V usage is TRBV7-2 and J usage is TRBJ1-2; tentative D call: TRBD1 (6 bases). The V end was cut by 1 base, the J end by 2 bases, with 14 bases between. CDR3 length: 16 residues. From germline, CDR1 is SGHTA and CDR2 FQGNSA. The CDR3 sequence is CASSLVGPGENYGYTF. CDR3 nucleotide sequence: TGTGCCAGCAGCTTAGTGGGTCCAGGGGAAAACTATGGCTACACCTTC.

This chain links TRBV19 with TRBJ1-5; D perhaps matches TRBD1 (6 bases). The CDR3 spans 15 residues. Looked up from germline, CDR1 is LNHDA and CDR2 is SQIVND (reference sequence). Trimming left V 11 bases short and J 0 bases short, with 17 bases between. Here the CDR3 reads CASRGERYSNQPQHF. The DNA for the CDR3 is TGTGCCTCTAGGGGGGAGAGATATAGCAATCAGCCCCAGCATTTT.

The chain is built from TRBV5-1 and TRBJ2-3; D perhaps matches TRBD2 (5 bases). The CDR3 length is 14 residues. Trimming stripped 3 bases from V and 3 bases from J, with 11 bases between. Looked up from germline, CDR1 is SGHRS and CDR2 is YFSETQ. CDR3 in amino acids: CASSSGWVTDTQYF. The CDR3, as DNA: TGCGCCAGCAGCTCGGGATGGGTGACAGATACGCAGTATTTT.

The chain couples TRBV27 to TRBJ2-7, with D possibly matching TRBD1 (6 bases). Germline CDR1 MNHEY, CDR2 SMNVEV (reference sequence). CDR3 length equals 15 residues. V was clipped by 3 bases and J by 3 bases, with 15 bases between them. This chain's CDR3 is CASSLGADTFYEQYF. The CDR3 DNA is TGTGCCAGCAGTTTGGGGGCAGACACCTTCTACGAGCAGTACTTC.

The chain has TRBV9 and TRBJ2-3; no reliable D call. The germline V and J ends were trimmed by 0 bases and 1 base, with 12 bases remaining between them. Germline loops: CDR1 SGDLS, CDR2 YYNGEE. The CDR3 totals 16 residues. The chain's CDR3 is CASSVAPILRTDTQYF. CDR3 DNA sequence: TGTGCCAGCAGCGTAGCTCCGATCCTCCGCACAGATACGCAGTATTTT.

This clone was seen only once. The chain links TRBV9 to TRBJ1-2; 8 nucleotides match TRBD1. The CDR3 length is 14 residues. Germline CDR1 is SGDLS and CDR2 is YYNGEE. The ends lost 0 bases at V and 4 bases at J; junction bases unmatched: 2. This CDR3 is CASSVGQGPYGYTF. The CDR3, as DNA: TGTGCCAGCAGCGTAGGACAGGGGCCCTATGGCTACACCTTC.

In this sample, this clone turned up a few times. Other DNA sequences of this sample code for an identical CDR3. The rearrangement joins TRBV12-3 or TRBV12-4 to TRBJ1-1; D is undetermined. The CDR3 spans 13 residues. The ends were cut back, 3 bases at V and 1 base at J, with 6 bases in the middle. The CDR3 here is CASSFGQNTEAFF. The CDR3 nucleotides read TGTGCCAGCAGTTTTGGGCAGAACACTGAAGCTTTCTTT.

This chain connects TRBV6-1 to TRBJ1-2; 7 bases match TRBD1. V dropped 1 base and J dropped 2; count of bases not matched to a gene: 1. Germline assignment: CDR1 MNHNS and CDR2 SASEGT. CDR3 length: 14 amino acids. CDR3 DNA: TGTGCCAGCAGTGAAGAGACAGGGAACTATGGCTACACCTTC. Protein: CASSEETGNYGYTF.

This rearrangement joins TRBV9 to TRBJ2-2, with D perhaps being TRBD1 or TRBD2 (5 bases each). Germline CDR1 is SGDLS and CDR2 is YYNGEE. The CDR3 is 15 amino acids. Trimming removed 7 bases at V and 0 bases at J, with 13 bases between. The CDR3 coding sequence is TGTGCCAGCCAAAGAGGGGTAACGAACACCGGGGAGCTGTTTTTT. Translating gives CASQRGVTNTGELFF.

The CDR3: CASSFGGTSEAFF. In DNA form, the CDR3 reads TGTGCCAGCAGCTTCGGGGGCACCTCTGAAGCTTTCTTT. This rearrangement joins TRBV7-3 to TRBJ1-1, with a weak D call TRBD1 (6 bases). Per germline, CDR1 SGHTA and CDR2 FQGTGA. The CDR3 runs 13 residues. V was pared by 3 bases and J by 6 bases, with 11 bases between.